The next 23 T cell receptor beta chains were all read from a single sample in a study of T-cell memory formation after mild COVID-19 (dated by TCRdb to the early 2020s). The library came from 5' RACE. The sequencing machine was an Illumina NovaSeq 6000. The public sequencing data were trimmed at Q25 with fastp and processed into clonotypes with MiXCR by TCRdb, which kept only in-frame beta chains. Each record represents a unique CDR3 protein, reported with the most common genes and DNA among its rows. This sample has hundreds of thousands of distinct CDR3 sequences in its table, and just under 20% of those were observed once. Under 25% of the sample rests with the top ten. The material sequenced was PBMCs or a T cell subset sorted from them (not recorded which). Every receptor here comes from a man between 18 and 35 years old who had mild COVID-19 (a few samples of this study predate the infection). The sample titles of this study are shuffled in the database, so cell type and time point are left out; the donor was told from shared clones.

This clonotype turned up a few times. The chain is built from TRBV7-3 and TRBJ2-2; weak D call: TRBD1 (7 bases). Trimming left V 5 bases short and J 5 bases short, with 18 bases between. The CDR3 contains 16 residues. Germline V lookup: CDR1 SGHTA, CDR2 FQGTGA. The CDR3 region is CASSLTGPGGTGELFF. For the CDR3, the DNA is TGTGCCAGCAGCCTGACAGGCCCAGGGGGGACCGGGGAGCTGTTTTTT.

The V and J genes are TRBV28 and TRBJ2-1; D tentatively reads TRBD1 or TRBD2 (5 bases each). The CDR3 runs 18 residues. Looked up from germline, CDR1 is MDHEN and CDR2 is SYDVKM. V was clipped by 2 bases and J by 2 bases, with 19 bases between them. CDR3 coding DNA: TGTGCCAGCAGTTTAGATGCGTTTGGGGACCGCGCCTACAATGAGCAGTTCTTC. Encoded protein: CASSLDAFGDRAYNEQFF.

This clonotype was observed a few times. The genes are TRBV4-1 and TRBJ2-1; D gene uncertain. Germline assignment: CDR1 MGHRA and CDR2 YSYEKL. This CDR3 region has 13 residues. Between the trimmed V and J ends, which lost 1 base and 6 bases, there was a span of 7 bases. CDR3 sequence reads: CASSQVYLNEQFF. For the CDR3, the DNA is TGCGCCAGCAGCCAAGTGTACCTCAATGAGCAGTTCTTC.

The V gene is TRBV20-1, the J gene TRBJ2-2; no reliable D call. Between the trimmed V and J ends, which lost 0 bases and 5 bases, there was a span of 10 bases. This CDR3 is 14 amino acids long. Germline V gene data show CDR1 as DFQATT and CDR2 as SNEGSKA (reference sequence). Here the CDR3 reads CSAREARMTGELFF. DNA for the CDR3: TGCAGTGCTAGAGAGGCCAGGATGACCGGGGAGCTGTTTTTT.

This clonotype was counted between two and nine times. The V call is TRBV6-5, the J call TRBJ2-7, with TRBD1 matching over 8 bases. CDR3 size: 15 residues. V trimming: 5 bases; J trimming: 3 bases; junction bases outside the gene matches: 9. Germline CDR1 reads MNHEY; CDR2 reads SVGAGI. CDR3 sequence: CASSPLYGTGYEQYF. CDR3 sequence (DNA): TGTGCCAGCAGTCCCCTGTATGGGACAGGCTACGAGCAGTACTTC.

V usage is TRBV5-1 and J usage is TRBJ2-2; 7 nucleotides align to TRBD1. This CDR3 spans 16 amino acids. Germline V gives CDR1 SGHRS, CDR2 YFSETQ. Trimming cost V 0 bases and J 2 bases; bases outside gene matches: 4. The CDR3 loop reads CASSLADRANTGELFF. CDR3 DNA: TGCGCCAGCAGCTTGGCCGACAGGGCCAACACCGGGGAGCTGTTTTTT.

This chain links TRBV6-4 with TRBJ2-3; 8 bases match TRBD2. The trim removed 3 bases at V and 1 base at J, leaving 6 bases unmatched. The CDR3 has 16 residues. The germline CDR1 and CDR2 sequences are MRHNA and SNTAGT. CDR3 nucleotide sequence: TGTGCCAGCAGTGAGGATTCGGGGGGGGGCACAGATACGCAGTATTTT. Its translation: CASSEDSGGGTDTQYF.

This clonotype was counted a few times. V is TRBV6-5 and J is TRBJ1-5; tentative D call: TRBD1 (6 bases). Trimming shortened V by 5 bases and J by 6 bases, and 23 bases separated the two germline ends. The germline CDR1 and CDR2 sequences are MNHEY and SVGAGI. The CDR3 is made up of 17 amino acids. CDR3 sequence (DNA): TGTGCCAGCAGTGCCCATTCTCAGGGGTTGGTGGGTCAGCCCCAGCATTTT. Amino acids: CASSAHSQGLVGQPQHF.

The rearrangement joins TRBV23-1 to TRBJ1-5; 7 positions agree with TRBD1. TRBV23-1 counts as an open reading frame of uncertain function. J lost 8 bases, V lost 10 bases, and 11 bases had no gene match. CDR3 length: 13 amino acids. The CDR3 sequence is CATEDRDSEPQHF. The CDR3 coding sequence is TGCGCCACGGAAGACAGGGATAGTGAGCCCCAGCATTTT.

This clonotype was seen more than once but under ten times. V usage is TRBV6-2 or TRBV6-3 and J usage is TRBJ2-7; possibly TRBD1 for D (7 bases). Germline-derived CDR1 and CDR2 are MNHEY and SVGEGT. The V and J ends lost 7 bases and 3 bases respectively, with 19 bases between them. There are 15 residues in the CDR3. The CDR3 coding sequence is TGTGCCAGCACCATAGGACAGGAGGGAGGCTACGAGCAGTACGTC. It specifies CASTIGQEGGYEQYV.

The chain uses TRBV4-3 and TRBJ1-5, with D uncertain. The V end lost 0 bases, the J end lost 7 bases, and 10 bases lay between the germline ends. This CDR3 comprises 14 residues. In germline, CDR1 is LGHNA, CDR2 YSLEER. The CDR3 sequence: CASSQEGSGQPQHF. The CDR3 DNA reads TGCGCCAGCAGCCAAGAAGGGTCGGGGCAGCCCCAGCATTTT.

This chain connects TRBV6-2 or TRBV6-3 to TRBJ1-1; TRBD1 matches at 8 bases. From germline, CDR1 is MNHEY and CDR2 SVGEGT. Trimming took 5 bases from V and 0 from J; bases not matched to a gene: 2. The CDR3 is 14 amino acids. CDR3: CASSPTGVNTEAFF. In DNA, the CDR3 is TGTGCCAGCAGTCCGACAGGGGTGAACACTGAAGCTTTCTTT.

V gene TRBV6-2 or TRBV6-3 combines with J gene TRBJ1-2; D possibly corresponds to TRBD1 (6 bases). V was pared by 7 bases and J by 2 bases, with 14 bases between. This CDR3 is built from 14 residues. Germline values: CDR1 MNHEY, CDR2 SVGEGT. DNA for the CDR3: TGTGCCAGCACCCCGAGGGGGGCGAACTATGGCTACACCTTC. Protein sequence: CASTPRGANYGYTF.

The rearrangement links TRBV5-1 to TRBJ2-1, with 13 positions matching TRBD2. The length of the CDR3 is 14 residues. CDR1 and CDR2 from the germline V gene are SGHRS and YFSETQ. Trimming took 6 bases from V and 8 from J; bases not matched to a gene: 5. The CDR3 is CASTTSGRADEQFF. CDR3 nucleotides: TGCGCCAGCACCACTAGCGGGAGGGCCGATGAGCAGTTCTTC.

The V gene is TRBV2, the J gene TRBJ1-4; maybe TRBD1 (5 bases). The CDR3 runs 13 residues. V lost 11 bases and J 12 bases, leaving 22 bases between the germline ends. Germline loops: CDR1 SNHLY, CDR2 FYNNEI. In nucleotides, the CDR3 is TGTGCCGGGGCACAGGCGCGCGAGGATCAACTGTTTTTT. Its protein is CAGAQAREDQLFF.

Here the CDR3 reads CASSLVISGTDTQYF. Written as DNA, the CDR3 is TGCGCCAGCAGCCTGGTAATATCCGGCACAGATACGCAGTATTTT. This chain joins TRBV5-1 and TRBJ2-3, with no clear D. This CDR3 spans 15 amino acids. Trimming stripped 4 bases from V and 1 base from J, with 13 bases between. Germline-derived CDR1 and CDR2 are SGHRS and YFSETQ. Full variable domain (outside the CDR3, taken from reference TRBV5-1 and TRBJ2-3): KAGVTQTPRYLIKTRGQQVTLSCSPISGHRSVSWYQQTPGQGLQFLFEYFSETQRNKGNFPGRFSGRQFSNSRSEMNVSTLELGDSALYLCASSLVISGTDTQYFGPGTRLTVL.

This clonotype was observed at least ten times. The chain links TRBV9 to TRBJ2-3; TRBD1 matches at 8 bases. Germline V gives CDR1 SGDLS, CDR2 YYNGEE. V lost 4 bases and J lost 2; bases outside the gene matches: 3. The CDR3 runs to 14 residues. CDR3 sequence: CASSSDRVTDTQYF. The CDR3 DNA sequence: TGTGCCAGCAGCTCGGACAGGGTCACAGATACGCAGTATTTT.

This rearrangement joins TRBV5-8 to TRBJ1-2, with 8 positions matching TRBD1. CDR1 SGHTS and CDR2 YDEGEE come from the germline V gene. V was clipped by 2 bases and J by 4 bases; unmatched bases: 7. The CDR3 is made up of 15 amino acids. The CDR3 coding sequence is TGTGCCAGCAGCTTCCGGGACAGGACCTCCTATGGCTACACCTTC. It encodes CASSFRDRTSYGYTF.

V is TRBV7-9 and J is TRBJ1-2; D ambiguous. Germline-derived CDR1 and CDR2 are SEHNR and FQNEAQ (reference sequence). The CDR3 is 16 residues long. Trimming took 4 bases from V and 2 from J, leaving 17 bases between them. The CDR3 sequence: CASSSVPSKPNYGYTF. The CDR3 DNA sequence: TGTGCCAGCAGCTCCGTTCCGTCCAAACCCAACTATGGCTACACCTTC.

The chain has TRBV7-9 and TRBJ1-5; D unclear. V lost 5 bases and J 3 bases, leaving 11 bases between the germline ends. From germline, CDR1 is SEHNR and CDR2 FQNEAQ (reference sequence). The CDR3 has 14 residues. The CDR3 loop is CASSRPGFNQPQHF. Written as DNA, the CDR3 is TGTGCCAGCAGCCGTCCCGGTTTCAATCAGCCCCAGCATTTT.

A few counts support this clonotype. The V call is TRBV5-1, the J call TRBJ1-1, with D possibly TRBD1 on 5 matching bases. This CDR3 spans 14 amino acids. Germline V gene data show CDR1 as SGHRS and CDR2 as YFSETQ. The V end was cut by 2 bases, the J end by 3 bases, with 11 bases between. DNA of the CDR3: TGCGCCAGCAGCTTTAAGGGAGGGGACACTGAAGCTTTCTTT. As protein: CASSFKGGDTEAFF. The entire variable domain, with the rest obtained from reference TRBV5-1 and TRBJ1-1, is as follows: KAGVTQTPRYLIKTRGQQVTLSCSPISGHRSVSWYQQTPGQGLQFLFEYFSETQRNKGNFPGRFSGRQFSNSRSEMNVSTLELGDSALYLCASSFKGGDTEAFFGQGTRLTVV.

This clonotype was seen only a few times. V and J are TRBV5-8 and TRBJ2-2, with 7 nucleotides matching TRBD1. This CDR3 comprises 15 residues. Trimming took 3 bases from V and 1 from J; bases not matched to a gene: 3. Germline CDR1 SGHTS, CDR2 YDEGEE. CDR3 amino acids: CASSSRTGNTGELFF. The CDR3, as DNA: TGTGCCAGCAGCTCCCGGACAGGGAACACCGGGGAGCTGTTTTTT.

The chain is built from TRBV5-6 and TRBJ2-3, with 9 bases aligning to TRBD1. V lost 4 bases to trimming and J lost 5 bases; unmatched junction nucleotides: 8. This CDR3 has 15 amino acids. The germline V gene has CDR1 SGHDT and CDR2 YYEEEE. DNA of the CDR3: TGTGCCAGCAGCAGCCGGACAGGGGCGGGAGATACGCAGTATTTT. This sequence encodes CASSSRTGAGDTQYF.